The clone carrying this T cell receptor beta chain has only a few counts. In the PCR, 60 Vbeta and 13 Jbeta primers were used. Clones were sequenced by immunoSEQ multiplex PCR, and TCRdb holds only the in-frame ones, with some missing. The table has under 250,000 clones, approximately 80% seen once. This specimen belongs to a study of cytomegalovirus exposure and HLA in healthy donors. Germline CDR1 MNHNY, CDR2 SVGAGI (reference sequence). Trimming took 6 bases from V and 2 from J, leaving 11 bases between them. The CDR3 spans 13 residues. The receptor comes from a male donor in good health and CMV-seronegative. The rearrangement uses TRBV6-6 and TRBJ2-7; D uncertain. Material: PBMCs. In nucleotides, the CDR3 is TGTGCCAGCAGCCTTAGTGGAGCCTACGAGCAGTACTTC. Translating gives CASSLSGAYEQYF.